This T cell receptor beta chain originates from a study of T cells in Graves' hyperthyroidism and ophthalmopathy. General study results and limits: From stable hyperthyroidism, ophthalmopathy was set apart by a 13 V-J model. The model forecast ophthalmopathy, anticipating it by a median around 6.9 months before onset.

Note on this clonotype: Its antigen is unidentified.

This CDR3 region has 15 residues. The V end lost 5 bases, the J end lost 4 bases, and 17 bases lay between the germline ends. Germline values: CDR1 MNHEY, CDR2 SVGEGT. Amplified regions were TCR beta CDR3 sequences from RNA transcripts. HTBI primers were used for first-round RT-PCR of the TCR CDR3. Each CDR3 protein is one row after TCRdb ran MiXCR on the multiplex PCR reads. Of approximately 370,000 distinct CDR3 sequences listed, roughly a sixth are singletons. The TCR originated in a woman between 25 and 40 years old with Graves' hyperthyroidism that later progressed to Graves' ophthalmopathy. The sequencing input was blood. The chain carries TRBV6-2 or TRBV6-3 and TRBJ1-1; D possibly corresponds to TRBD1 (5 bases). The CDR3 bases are TGTGCCAGCAGTAACTACAGGCGAATGGGCACTGAAGCTTTCTTT. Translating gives CASSNYRRMGTEAFF.